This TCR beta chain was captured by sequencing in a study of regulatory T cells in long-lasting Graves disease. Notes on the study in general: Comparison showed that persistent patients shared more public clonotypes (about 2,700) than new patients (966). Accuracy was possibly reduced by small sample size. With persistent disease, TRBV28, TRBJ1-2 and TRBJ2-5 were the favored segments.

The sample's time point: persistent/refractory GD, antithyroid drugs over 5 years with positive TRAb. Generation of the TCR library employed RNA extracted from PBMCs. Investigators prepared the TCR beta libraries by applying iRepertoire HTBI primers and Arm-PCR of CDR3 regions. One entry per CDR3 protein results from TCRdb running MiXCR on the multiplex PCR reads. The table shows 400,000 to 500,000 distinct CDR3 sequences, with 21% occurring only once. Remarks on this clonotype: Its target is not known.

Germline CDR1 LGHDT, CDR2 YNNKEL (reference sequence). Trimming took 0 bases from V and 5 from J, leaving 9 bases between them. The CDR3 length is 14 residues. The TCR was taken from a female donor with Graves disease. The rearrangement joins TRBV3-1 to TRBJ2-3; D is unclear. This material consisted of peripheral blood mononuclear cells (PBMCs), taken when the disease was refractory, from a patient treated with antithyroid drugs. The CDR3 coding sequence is TGTGCCAGCAGCCAAGATCGGATCGTAGATACGCAGTATTTT. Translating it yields CASSQDRIVDTQYF.